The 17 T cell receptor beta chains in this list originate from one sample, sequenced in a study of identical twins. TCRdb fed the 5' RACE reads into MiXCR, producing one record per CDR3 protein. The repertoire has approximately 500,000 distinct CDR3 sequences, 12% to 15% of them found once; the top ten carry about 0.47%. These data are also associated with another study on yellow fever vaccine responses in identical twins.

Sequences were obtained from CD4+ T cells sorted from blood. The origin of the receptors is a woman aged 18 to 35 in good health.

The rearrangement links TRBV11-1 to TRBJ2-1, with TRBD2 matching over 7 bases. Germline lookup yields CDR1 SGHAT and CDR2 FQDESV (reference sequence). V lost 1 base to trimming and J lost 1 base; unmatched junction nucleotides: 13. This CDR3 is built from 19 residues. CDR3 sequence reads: CASSLVGNWAGDSYNEQFF. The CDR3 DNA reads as TGTGCCAGCAGCTTAGTAGGGAACTGGGCGGGAGATTCCTACAATGAGCAGTTCTTC.

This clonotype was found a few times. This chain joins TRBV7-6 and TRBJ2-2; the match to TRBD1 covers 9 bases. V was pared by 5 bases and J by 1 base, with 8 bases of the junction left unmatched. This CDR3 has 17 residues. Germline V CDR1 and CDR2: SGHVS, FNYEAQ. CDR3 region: CASSQRTGDKNTGELFF. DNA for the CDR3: TGTGCCAGCAGCCAGCGGACAGGGGATAAGAACACCGGGGAGCTGTTTTTT.

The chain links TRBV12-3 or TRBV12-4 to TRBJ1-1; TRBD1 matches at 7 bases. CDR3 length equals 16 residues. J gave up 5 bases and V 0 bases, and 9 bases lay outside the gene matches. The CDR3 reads CASSLARQGGNTEAFF. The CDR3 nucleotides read TGTGCCAGCAGTTTAGCTAGACAGGGTGGGAATACTGAAGCTTTCTTT.

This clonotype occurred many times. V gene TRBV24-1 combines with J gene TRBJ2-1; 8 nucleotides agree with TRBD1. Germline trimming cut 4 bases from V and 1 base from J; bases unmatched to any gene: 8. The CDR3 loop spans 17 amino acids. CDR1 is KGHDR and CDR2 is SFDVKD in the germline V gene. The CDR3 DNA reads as TGTGCCACCAGTGACCACCCCGGACAGGGTTCCTACAATGAGCAGTTCTTC. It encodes CATSDHPGQGSYNEQFF.

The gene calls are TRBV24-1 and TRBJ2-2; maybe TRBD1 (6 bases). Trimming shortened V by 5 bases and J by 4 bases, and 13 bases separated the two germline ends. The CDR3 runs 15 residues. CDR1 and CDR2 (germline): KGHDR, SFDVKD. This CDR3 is CATSGRGSSTGELFF. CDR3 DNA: TGTGCCACCAGTGGCAGGGGATCTAGCACCGGGGAGCTGTTTTTT.

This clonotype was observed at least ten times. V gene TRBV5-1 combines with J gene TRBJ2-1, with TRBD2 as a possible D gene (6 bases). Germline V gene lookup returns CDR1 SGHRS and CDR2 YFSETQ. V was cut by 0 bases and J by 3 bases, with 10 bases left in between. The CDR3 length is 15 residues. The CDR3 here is CASSLGGEYYNEQFF. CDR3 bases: TGCGCCAGCAGCTTGGGGGGGGAGTACTACAATGAGCAGTTCTTC.

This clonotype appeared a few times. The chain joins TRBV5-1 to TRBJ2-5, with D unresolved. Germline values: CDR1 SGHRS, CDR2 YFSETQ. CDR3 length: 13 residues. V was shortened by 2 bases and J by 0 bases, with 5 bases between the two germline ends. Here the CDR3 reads CASSLQHQETQYF. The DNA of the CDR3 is TGCGCCAGCAGCTTACAGCACCAAGAGACCCAGTACTTC.

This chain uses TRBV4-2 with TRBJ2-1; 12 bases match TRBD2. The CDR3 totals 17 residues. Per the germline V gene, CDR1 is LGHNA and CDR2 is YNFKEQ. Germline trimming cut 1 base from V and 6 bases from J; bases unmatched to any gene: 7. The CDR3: CASSQGELAGGRNEQFF. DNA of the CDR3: TGTGCCAGCAGCCAAGGTGAACTAGCGGGGGGCCGCAATGAGCAGTTCTTC.

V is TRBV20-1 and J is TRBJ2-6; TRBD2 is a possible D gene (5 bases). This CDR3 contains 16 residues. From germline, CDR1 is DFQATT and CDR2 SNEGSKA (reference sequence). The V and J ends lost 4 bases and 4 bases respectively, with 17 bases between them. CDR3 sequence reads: CSAIRAHEGGANVLTF. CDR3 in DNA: TGCAGTGCTATTAGGGCACATGAGGGAGGGGCCAACGTCCTGACTTTC.

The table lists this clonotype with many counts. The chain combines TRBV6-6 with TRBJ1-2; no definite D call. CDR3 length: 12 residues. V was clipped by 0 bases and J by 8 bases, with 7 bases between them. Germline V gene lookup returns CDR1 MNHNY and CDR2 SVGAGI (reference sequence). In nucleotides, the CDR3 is TGTGCCAGCAGTTACTCGAGAGAGGGCTACACCTTC. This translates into CASSYSREGYTF.

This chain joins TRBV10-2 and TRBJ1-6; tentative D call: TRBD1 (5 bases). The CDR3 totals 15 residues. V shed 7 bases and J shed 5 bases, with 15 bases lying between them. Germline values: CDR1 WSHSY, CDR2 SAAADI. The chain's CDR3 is CASTAGWGDNSPLHF. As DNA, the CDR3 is TGCGCCAGCACTGCAGGGTGGGGCGATAATTCACCCCTCCACTTT.

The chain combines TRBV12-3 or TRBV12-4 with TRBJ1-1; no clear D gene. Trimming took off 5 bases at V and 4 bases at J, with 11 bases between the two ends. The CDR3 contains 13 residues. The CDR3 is CASSLGVTTEAFF. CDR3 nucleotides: TGTGCCAGCAGTCTCGGGGTGACCACTGAAGCTTTCTTT.

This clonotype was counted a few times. The CDR3 DNA sequence: TGTGCCAGCAGAGATACTAGCGGGGGCTATCGTAATACGCAGTATTTT. Translation: CASRDTSGGYRNTQYF. V gene TRBV6-1 combines with J gene TRBJ2-3; 11 bases fit TRBD2. J gave up 7 bases and V 6 bases, and 12 bases lay outside the gene matches. This CDR3 is built from 16 residues. Germline V gene data show CDR1 as MNHNS and CDR2 as SASEGT.

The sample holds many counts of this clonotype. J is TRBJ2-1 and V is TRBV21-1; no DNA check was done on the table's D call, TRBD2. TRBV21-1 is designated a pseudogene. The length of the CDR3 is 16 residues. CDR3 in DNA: TGTGCCAGCAGCAAAGCGGGGAGGGCCCCCTACAATGAGCAGTTCTTC. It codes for CASSKAGRAPYNEQFF.

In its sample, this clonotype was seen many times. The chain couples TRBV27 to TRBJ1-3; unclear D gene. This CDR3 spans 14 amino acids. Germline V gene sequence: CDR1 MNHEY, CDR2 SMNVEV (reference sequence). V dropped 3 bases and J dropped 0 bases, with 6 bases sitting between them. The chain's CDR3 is CASSLDLSGNTIYF. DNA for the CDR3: TGTGCCAGCAGTTTGGATCTCTCTGGAAACACCATATATTTT.

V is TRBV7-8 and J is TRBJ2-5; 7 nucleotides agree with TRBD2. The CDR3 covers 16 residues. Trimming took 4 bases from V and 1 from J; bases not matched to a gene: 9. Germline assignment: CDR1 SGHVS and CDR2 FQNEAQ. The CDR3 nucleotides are TGTGCCAGCAGCTCCAAACCCGGGACTACCCAAGAGACCCAGTACTTC. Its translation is CASSSKPGTTQETQYF.

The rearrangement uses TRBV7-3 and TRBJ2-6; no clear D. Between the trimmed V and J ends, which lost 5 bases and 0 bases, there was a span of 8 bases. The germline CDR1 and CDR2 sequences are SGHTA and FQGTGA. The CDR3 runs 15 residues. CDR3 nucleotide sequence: TGTGCCAGCAGCCCCGACAACTCTGGGGCCAACGTCCTGACTTTC. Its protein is CASSPDNSGANVLTF.